This T cell receptor beta chain was recorded in a study of post-analysis software for immune sequencing data. Study background: Secondary progressive, relapsing-remitting and progressive-relapsing multiple sclerosis were among the included disease courses. Study-wide points: Strong co-clustering by F measure linked samples that shared a preparation batch. The study found significantly lower normalized Chao1 diversity in multiple sclerosis patients than in controls. Several TRBV segments were more frequent in patients than controls; TRBV5-6, TRBV5-1 and TRBV20-1 belonged to this group.

V was pared by 3 bases and J by 2 bases, with 5 bases of the junction left unmatched. There are 16 residues in the CDR3. The germline V gene encodes CDR1 SGHDN and CDR2 FVKESK. Built from TCR beta cDNA, the libraries had unique molecular identifiers in them. A population of about 1 to 11 million T cells gave rise to about half a million cDNA molecules. A single record per CDR3 protein comes from TCRdb applying MiXCR to the PCR reads. The sample gives fewer than 850,000 distinct CDR3 sequences, 46% of which show up once; roughly 4.9% is in the top ten. Regarding this clonotype: Its antigen is currently unknown.

This TCR was sampled from a girl aged 10-17 years with multiple sclerosis. Sequencing was performed on blood. The rearrangement links TRBV14 to TRBJ2-1; 9 bases map to TRBD1. The CDR3 DNA reads as TGTGCCAGCAGCCACCCGGGACAGGGCACCTACAATGAGCAGTTCTTC. Residues: CASSHPGQGTYNEQFF.